This record covers a single T cell receptor (beta chain). The antigen is not known. This sample is drawn from a study of cytomegalovirus exposure and HLA in healthy donors. Study background: In a later analysis, it was reported that the roughly 120 validation repertoires had been produced on the same platform as the roughly 610 repertoires belonging to the first cohort. Findings and caveats of the study: In vitro work confirmed that three CMV-associated chains recognize CMV antigens. First-cohort TCR clusters tended to co-occur in the roughly 130 validation repertoires, a later analysis found.

Clones were sequenced by immunoSEQ multiplex PCR, and TCRdb holds only the in-frame ones, with some missing. This table holds some 110,000 clones, 94% found once. Germline V gives CDR1 MNHEY, CDR2 SVGAGI. Trimming removed 4 bases at V and 4 bases at J, with 10 bases between. The CDR3 length is 14 residues. These donors were members of the roughly 120-subject validation cohort, a group separate from the approximately 670-subject first cohort. The rearrangement uses TRBV6-5 and TRBJ2-2; D call uncertain. Sequencing was done on a sample of PBMCs. This TCR derives from a woman between 18 and 29 years old in good health and CMV-seronegative. In DNA form, the CDR3 reads TGTGCCAGCAGTTTGGCGGTTACCACCGGGGAGCTGTTTTTT. Translation gives CASSLAVTTGELFF.